The 10 T cell receptor beta chains below come from one sample, sequenced in a study of cytomegalovirus exposure and HLA in healthy donors. Amplification used 60 Vbeta primers and 13 Jbeta primers. Only in-frame clones appear in the TCRdb table, and some are missing; sequencing was by immunoSEQ multiplex PCR. The repertoire consists of over 80,000 clones, with 65% to 85% occurring once and the leading ten covering over 5%. Specimen: PBMCs. The origin of the receptors is a man aged 35 to 55 in good health and CMV-seropositive.

The chain has TRBV6-1 and TRBJ2-5, with 7 bases aligning to TRBD1. The CDR3 has 14 amino acids. In germline, CDR1 is MNHNS, CDR2 SASEGT. V lost 6 bases, J lost 1 base, and 5 bases stayed unmatched. In DNA form, the CDR3 reads TGTGCCAGCAGAGACCGGGACAGCCAAGAGACCCAGTACTTC. Its translation is CASRDRDSQETQYF.

The rearrangement joins TRBV7-9 to TRBJ1-1; tentative D call: TRBD1 (5 bases). CDR3 length equals 14 residues. V was clipped by 0 bases and J by 7 bases, with 12 bases between them. Germline CDR1 is SEHNR and CDR2 is FQNEAQ (reference sequence). The CDR3 bases are TGTGCCAGCAGCTTAGCGGGGCGAGGAAGTGAAGCTTTCTTT. Translation: CASSLAGRGSEAFF.

The table lists this clone with a few counts. The J gene is TRBJ1-2, the V gene TRBV10-3, with a possible D match to TRBD1 (5 bases). This CDR3 is 13 amino acids long. Germline V CDR1 and CDR2: ENHRY, SYGVKD. Trimming removed 1 base from V and 6 bases from J, with 9 bases in between. The CDR3 here is CAISEFGGDGYTF. The DNA for the CDR3 is TGTGCCATCAGTGAGTTCGGGGGTGATGGCTACACCTTC.

The CDR3: CASSFEVRETQYF. CDR3 DNA sequence: TGTGCCAGCAGCTTTGAGGTTCGGGAGACCCAGTACTTC. J is TRBJ2-5 and V is TRBV11-2; unclear D gene. This CDR3 is 13 amino acids long. Per the germline V gene, CDR1 is SGHAT and CDR2 is FQNNGV. Trimming left V 3 bases short and J 5 bases short, with 10 bases between. Supplemented by reference TRBV11-2 and TRBJ2-5, the full variable domain reads EAGVAQSPRYKIIEKRQSVAFWCNPISGHATLYWYQQILGQGPKLLIQFQNNGVVDDSQLPKDRFSAERLKGVDSTLKIQPAKLEDSAVYLCASSFEVRETQYFGPGTRLLVL.

The V call is TRBV4-1, the J call TRBJ2-1; 8 positions match TRBD1. The CDR3 length is 16 residues. Germline-derived CDR1 and CDR2 are MGHRA and YSYEKL. Trimming at V came to 2 bases and at J to 5 bases, leaving 8 bases not matched to a gene. The CDR3, as DNA: TGCGCCAGCAGCCAAAGTCTCGGACAGGGAAACAATGAGCAGTTCTTC. Protein product: CASSQSLGQGNNEQFF.

The CDR3 DNA follows: TGTGCCAGCAGCATCCCTAGCACTGAAGCTTTCTTT. This translates into CASSIPSTEAFF. This chain joins TRBV7-9 and TRBJ1-1; D not resolved. CDR1 is SEHNR and CDR2 is FQNEAQ in the germline V gene (reference sequence). Between the trimmed V and J ends, which lost 5 bases and 4 bases, there was a span of 8 bases. The CDR3 is 12 residues long.

J is TRBJ2-2 and V is TRBV19; tentatively, D is TRBD2 (5 bases). Germline V gene sequence: CDR1 LNHDA, CDR2 SQIVND (reference sequence). Trimming cost V 5 bases and J 0 bases, with 7 bases left between them. The CDR3 spans 14 residues. This CDR3 is CASSPDSNTGELFF. CDR3 bases: TGTGCCAGTAGTCCGGACTCGAACACCGGGGAGCTGTTTTTT.

This clone was detected once. V and J are TRBV5-1 and TRBJ2-7; the match to TRBD1 covers 10 bases. V was clipped by 4 bases and J by 5 bases; unmatched bases: 12. Germline CDR1 and CDR2: SGHRS and YFSETQ. The CDR3 loop spans 16 amino acids. CDR3 in amino acids: CASSIALSTGGDEQYF. CDR3 sequence (DNA): TGCGCCAGCAGCATAGCGCTTTCGACAGGGGGCGACGAGCAGTACTTC.

V and J are TRBV7-9 and TRBJ2-2; the D gene is possibly TRBD2 (6 bases). Trimming pared 11 bases from V and 3 bases from J, leaving 16 bases between. CDR3 size: 14 residues. Germline V lookup: CDR1 SEHNR, CDR2 FQNEAQ (reference sequence). The CDR3 region is CARNGGLDTGELFF. The CDR3 DNA is TGTGCCCGAAACGGGGGTTTGGACACCGGGGAGCTGTTTTTT. The full variable domain, rest sourced from reference TRBV7-9 and TRBJ2-2, is DTGVSQNPRHKITKRGQNVTFRCDPISEHNRLYWYRQTLGQGPEFLTYFQNEAQLEKSRLLSDRFSAERPKGSFSTLEIQRTEQGDSAMYLCARNGGLDTGELFFGEGSRLTVL.

The chain has TRBV28 and TRBJ1-1, with 7 nucleotides matching TRBD1. The V and J ends lost 7 bases and 3 bases, in that order; junction bases with no gene match: 5. Germline V lookup: CDR1 MDHEN, CDR2 SYDVKM. The CDR3 loop spans 13 amino acids. CDR3 sequence: CASIRGGYTEAFF. The CDR3 DNA reads as TGTGCCAGCATTCGAGGGGGCTACACTGAAGCTTTCTTT.